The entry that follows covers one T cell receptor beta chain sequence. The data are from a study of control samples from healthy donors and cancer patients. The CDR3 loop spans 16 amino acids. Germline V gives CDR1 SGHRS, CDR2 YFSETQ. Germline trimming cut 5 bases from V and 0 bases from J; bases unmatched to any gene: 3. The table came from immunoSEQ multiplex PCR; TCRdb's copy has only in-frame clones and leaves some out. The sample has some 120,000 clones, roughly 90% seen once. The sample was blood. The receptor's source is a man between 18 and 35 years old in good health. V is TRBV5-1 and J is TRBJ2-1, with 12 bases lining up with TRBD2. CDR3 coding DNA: TGCGCCAGCAGACGGACTAGCGGGGTCTCCTACAATGAGCAGTTCTTC. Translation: CASRRTSGVSYNEQFF.